The TCR beta chain under discussion was sequenced for a study of OX40 agonist ivuxolimab in advanced cancers. Study-level background: Patients in the trial were receiving intravenous ivuxolimab every 2 weeks, at doses of 0.01 to 10 mg/kg. Dose-escalation patients' cancers were hepatocellular carcinoma, melanoma, renal cell or head and neck cancer. General study points: On average, a greater number of expanded clones characterised CD8+ T cells relative to CD4+. Some nonresponders additionally presented with little normalized T-cell clonal expansion.

This table comes from immunoSEQ multiplex PCR, and its TCRdb copy is limited to in-frame clones, with some not included. Of about 77,000 clones listed, roughly 91% are singletons. CDR3 length: 15 amino acids. Trimming took 7 bases from V and 1 from J, leaving 16 bases between them. The germline V gene has CDR1 SEHNR and CDR2 FQNEAQ (reference sequence). Comments on this clone: Its antigen is as yet unknown.

The chain joins TRBV7-9 to TRBJ2-5; D perhaps matches TRBD1 (6 bases). This TCR was recovered from an adult with an advanced solid tumor such as melanoma, head and neck, liver or kidney cancer. Sequencing used CD4+ or CD8+ T cells sorted from blood, obtained in a trial of the OX40 agonist ivuxolimab. The CDR3: CASNTGMFTQETQYF. CDR3 DNA sequence: TGTGCCAGCAACACAGGGATGTTCACCCAAGAGACCCAGTACTTC.